Below, one T cell receptor (beta chain) is given with its context. Antigen unknown. Isolated RNA was reverse transcribed in full, so expressed TCRB transcripts were sequenced. Assay: immunoSEQ multiplex PCR; the TCRdb copy retains only in-frame clones and omits some. The top ten clones hold more than 0.6% of a sample with about 40,000 clones, around 49% of them seen once. By way of CD45RO/CCR7/CD25/CD127/CD95/CD27, the CD4+ regulatory, stem cell-like memory, central memory and naive cells were sorted. These data originate in a study of beta chain features in type 1 diabetes. Study-level background: Similarity in age, gender and cell yields was seen between patients and healthy donors. General study points: Highly expressing activated T cells could be over-counted with a cDNA template. Shortening that was moderate but significant affected the TCRB CDR3s of Type 1 diabetes patients in all four CD4+ subsets.

There are 16 residues in the CDR3. The V gene end was trimmed by 3 bases and the J gene end by 8 bases; junction bases not matched to a gene: 14. CDR1 and CDR2 (germline): SGDLS, YYNGEE. The chain has TRBV9 and TRBJ2-3; TRBD1 matches at 8 bases. The source of this sequence is a woman younger than 30 in good health. Material for sequencing was central memory CD4+ T cells from blood. The CDR3 sequence: CASSAPVTGVGATQYF. The CDR3 region has the DNA TGTGCCAGCAGCGCCCCGGTGACAGGGGTCGGCGCTACGCAGTATTTT.